The clone carrying this T cell receptor (beta chain) was detected only a few times. V was trimmed by 1 base and J by 6 bases, leaving 18 bases between them. There are 16 residues in the CDR3. Germline CDR1 SGHRS, CDR2 YFSETQ. Expressed TCRB transcripts were sequenced because the isolated RNA had all been reverse transcribed beforehand. Measured with immunoSEQ multiplex PCR; TCRdb has only the in-frame clones, and not every one. The data hold under 900,000 clones, with roughly 15% observed a single time. This record comes from a study of beta chain features in type 1 diabetes. V and J are TRBV5-1 and TRBJ2-3, with TRBD1 as a possible D gene (6 bases). The sample comprised naive CD4+ T cells from blood. The receptor's source is a young woman in good health. CDR3: CASSLPPRGSRDTQYF. The CDR3 region has the DNA TGCGCCAGCAGCTTGCCCCCCAGGGGCTCACGGGATACGCAGTATTTT.